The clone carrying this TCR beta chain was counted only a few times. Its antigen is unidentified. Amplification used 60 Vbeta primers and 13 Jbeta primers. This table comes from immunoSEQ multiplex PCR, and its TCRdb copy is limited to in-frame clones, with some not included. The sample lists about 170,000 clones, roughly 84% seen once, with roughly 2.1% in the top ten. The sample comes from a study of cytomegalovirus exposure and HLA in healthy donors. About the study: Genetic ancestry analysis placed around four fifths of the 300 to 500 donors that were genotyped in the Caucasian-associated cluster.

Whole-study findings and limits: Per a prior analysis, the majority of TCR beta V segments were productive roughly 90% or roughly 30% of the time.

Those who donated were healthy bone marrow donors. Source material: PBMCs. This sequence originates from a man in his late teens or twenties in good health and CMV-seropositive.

The CDR3 DNA sequence: TGTGCCAGCAGTGAACGACAGGCGAAGCCCCTTTACGAGCAGTACTTC. Its protein is CASSERQAKPLYEQYF. The gene calls are TRBV6-1 and TRBJ2-7, with TRBD1 as a possible D gene (6 bases). The V gene lost 2 bases and the J gene lost 4 bases, with 18 bases spanning the gap. CDR1 and CDR2 from the germline V gene are MNHNS and SASEGT. This CDR3 has 16 amino acids.